This T cell receptor (beta chain) was retrieved from a study of T cell responses to AZD1222 COVID-19 vaccine. Study observations and caveats: When two AZD1222 doses had been given, Spike-specific TCR breadth and depth rose. Researchers report vaccine-associated CD4 TCRs spanning spike, with dominance at 160-218 and 743-854. The donor group comprised mostly white British people and more females; the analysis possibly underestimated clonal diversity.

The data were produced by immunoSEQ multiplex PCR, yet TCRdb's version contains in-frame clones alone and is incomplete. Of almost 70,000 clones in the sample, roughly 83% were seen once. Trimming shortened V by 1 base and J by 8 bases, and 9 bases separated the two germline ends. The CDR3 length is 13 residues. A note on this clone: Its target is not known.

The receptor comes from an adult who received the AZD1222 COVID-19 vaccine. The chain links TRBV12-3 or TRBV12-4 to TRBJ1-3, with D hard to call. This specimen was peripheral blood, taken 28 days after the second AZD1222 dose. Here the CDR3 DNA reads TGTGCCAGCAGTTTAGGCCAGGAGGACACCATATATTTT. Its protein is CASSLGQEDTIYF.